The entry below describes one TCR beta chain. Its antigen remains unidentified. Here immunoSEQ multiplex PCR was the method, and the copy in TCRdb shows in-frame clones only, minus some. This sample has roughly 10,000 clones, with roughly 83% found just once. The data were obtained in a study of blood T cell dynamics during melanoma immunotherapy. Study-wide findings and caveats: Clones driving repertoire changes may be melanoma-specific or general immune activation.

Germline loops: CDR1 SGHVS, CDR2 FQNEAQ. V was pared by 5 bases and J by 5 bases, with 10 bases between. The CDR3 covers 12 residues. Time point of the sample: week 3, after first cycle of checkpoint inhibitor. Sequencing was performed on blood, taken from a patient treated with checkpoint blockade. This TCR was recovered from a human donor with melanoma. The chain joins TRBV7-8 to TRBJ2-7; D unresolved. The CDR3 region has the DNA TGTGCCAGCAGCCCCATCGGACACGAGCAGTACTTC. Translating gives CASSPIGHEQYF.